The clone carrying this T cell receptor beta chain was detected ten times or more. Its antigen is unidentified. The data were taken from a study of T cell repertoires in cytomegalovirus infection. Turning to the study itself: Recently identified HLA-C-restricted CMV epitopes were among the peptides used. Public TCR beta signatures were indicative of both CMV infection and a matching HLA type.

V gave up 1 base and J gave up 0 bases, with 6 bases separating them. Looked up from germline, CDR1 is SEHNR and CDR2 is FQNEAQ (reference sequence). CDR3 length equals 14 residues. TCRdb recomputed calls from the reads with MiXCR, one row per CDR3 protein. Among approximately 1,000,000 distinct CDR3 sequences listed, approximately 31% were seen once. Regarding the study as a whole: In two of eight donors, the top clonotype was HLA-C-restricted CMV-specific.

The sequencing here drew on cultured CD8+ T cells from PBMCs, taken from culture after CMV antigen stimulation. The TCR sequence derives from a human donor in good health (CMV status not recorded). Some clones in this sample may be carry-over from other donors' samples. The rearrangement links TRBV7-9 to TRBJ1-2, with no clear D. This CDR3 is CASSLVLTNYGYTF. CDR3 sequence (DNA): TGTGCCAGCAGCTTAGTCCTCACTAACTATGGCTACACCTTC. The full variable domain, completed using reference TRBV7-9 and TRBJ1-2, is DTGVSQNPRHKITKRGQNVTFRCDPISEHNRLYWYRQTLGQGPEFLTYFQNEAQLEKSRLLSDRFSAERPKGSFSTLEIQRTEQGDSAMYLCASSLVLTNYGYTFGSGTRLTVV.